These 27 T cell receptor beta chains came from one sample sequenced in a study of blood T cell repertoires in COVID-19. Sequencing used immunoSEQ multiplex PCR; TCRdb keeps in-frame clones, though not all of them. Of 200,000 to 250,000 clones detected, roughly four fifths appear once; the ten largest clones hold about 1.3%. Sequencing was carried out using PBMCs or T cells enriched from blood (not recorded which). The receptor source for this set is a woman aged 35 to 49 with acute COVID-19.

V usage is TRBV3-1 (or the pseudogene TRBV3-2) and J usage is TRBJ1-2, with TRBD1 identical over 9 bases. The junction had 4 bases not matched to a gene; V was cut back by 1 base and J by 4 bases. This CDR3 has 15 residues. Per germline, CDR1 LGHDT and CDR2 YNNKEL (reference sequence). CDR3 DNA: TGTGCCAGCAGCCAAGGGGACAGGGCGCCCTATGGCTACACCTTC. It specifies CASSQGDRAPYGYTF.

This chain links TRBV5-1 with TRBJ2-3; 11 bases align to TRBD2. This CDR3 has 16 residues. The V and J ends lost 5 bases and 2 bases, in that order; junction bases with no gene match: 7. Germline V gene data show CDR1 as SGHRS and CDR2 as YFSETQ. DNA for the CDR3: TGCGCCAGCAGGGTCGGGACTAGCGGAACCACAGATACGCAGTATTTT. Protein sequence: CASRVGTSGTTDTQYF.

This chain connects TRBV24-1 to TRBJ1-1, with no clear D. The V gene lost 7 bases and the J gene lost 1 base, with 6 bases spanning the gap. The CDR3 consists of 12 residues. Germline CDR1 is KGHDR and CDR2 is SFDVKD. The CDR3 DNA reads as TGTGCCACCAGGGGCGAGAACACTGAAGCTTTCTTT. Translating gives CATRGENTEAFF.

The V call is TRBV30, the J call TRBJ2-1; 10 nucleotides agree with TRBD2. Germline V gene sequence: CDR1 GTSNPN, CDR2 SVGIG (reference sequence). The CDR3 is 14 amino acids. Trimming took 0 bases from V and 7 from J; bases not matched to a gene: 3. CDR3 region: CAWSVAGGINEQFF. For the CDR3, the DNA is TGTGCCTGGAGTGTAGCGGGAGGGATAAATGAGCAGTTCTTC.

The rearrangement uses TRBV5-4 and TRBJ2-5, with TRBD2 matching over 15 bases. Germline values: CDR1 SGHNT, CDR2 YYREEE (reference sequence). The V segment lost 2 bases and the J segment 5 bases; nucleotides outside the gene matches: 7. The CDR3 contains 17 residues. The CDR3 region is CASSLGGLAGGGETQYF. For the CDR3, the DNA is TGTGCCAGCAGCTTAGGGGGACTAGCGGGAGGAGGGGAGACCCAGTACTTC.

V gene TRBV18 combines with J gene TRBJ1-2; no definite D call. The V and J ends lost 2 bases and 2 bases respectively, with 6 bases between them. The CDR3 has 13 amino acids. In germline, CDR1 is KGHSH, CDR2 LQKENI. CDR3 nucleotides: TGTGCCAGCTCACCAACAGAAAACTATGGCTACACCTTC. Translating it yields CASSPTENYGYTF.

This clone was found a few times. V is TRBV7-2 and J is TRBJ1-4; 8 positions agree with TRBD1. The ends lost 5 bases at V and 8 bases at J; junction bases unmatched: 10. The CDR3 consists of 15 residues. The germline CDR1 and CDR2 sequences are SGHTA and FQGNSA. The CDR3 DNA sequence: TGTGCCAGCAGCCCCACCGGACAGGGCTTCGAAAAACTGTTTTTT. Amino acid sequence: CASSPTGQGFEKLFF.

This chain uses TRBV21-1 with TRBJ2-1; the DNA was not used to check the table's D call, TRBD1. TRBV21-1 has pseudogene status. The CDR3 totals 20 residues. The CDR3 DNA reads as TGTGCCAGCAGCAAAGTGGTCAGGGGGACGCCCCCCCCCACTCGCAATGAGCAGTTCTTC. Translated, it gives CASSKVVRGTPPPTRNEQFF.

This clone was observed many times. The rearrangement uses TRBV19 and TRBJ2-2; 9 positions match TRBD2. The junction had 8 bases not matched to a gene; V was cut back by 10 bases and J by 5 bases. Germline V gene lookup returns CDR1 LNHDA and CDR2 SQIVND (reference sequence). The CDR3 sequence is 14 residues long. CDR3 amino acids: CATRTSEITGELFF. In DNA, the CDR3 is TGTGCCACTCGGACTAGCGAGATTACCGGGGAGCTGTTTTTT.

This clone was found once. This rearrangement joins TRBV27 to TRBJ1-1; D ambiguous. The germline V gene has CDR1 MNHEY and CDR2 SMNVEV (reference sequence). The CDR3 contains 13 residues. V was shortened by 2 bases and J by 4 bases, with 8 bases between the two germline ends. CDR3 residues: CASSLVFGTEAFF. CDR3 bases: TGTGCCAGCAGTTTAGTTTTCGGCACTGAAGCTTTCTTT.

The rearrangement links TRBV21-1 to TRBJ1-5. TRBV21-1 is labeled a pseudogene. This CDR3 spans 23 amino acids. The CDR3 is CASSKAVFLGRCGGFGGNQPQHF. CDR3 nucleotides: TGTGCCAGCAGCAAAGCCGTGTTCCTAGGGCGTTGCGGGGGGTTTGGGGGCAATCAGCCCCAGCATTTT.

The chain employs TRBV30 and TRBJ1-2, with a tentative D call TRBD1 (6 bases). The V gene lost 3 bases and the J gene lost 2 bases, with 16 bases spanning the gap. The CDR3 is 15 amino acids. Germline CDR1 and CDR2: GTSNPN and SVGIG (reference sequence). The chain's CDR3 is CAWSGRGRVNYGYTF. For the CDR3, the DNA is TGTGCCTGGAGCGGCAGGGGCAGAGTCAACTATGGCTACACCTTC.

This chain joins TRBV28 and TRBJ1-2; 8 positions match TRBD1. Germline values: CDR1 MDHEN, CDR2 SYDVKM. The CDR3 runs 13 residues. The junction had 4 bases not matched to a gene; V was cut back by 5 bases and J by 5 bases. CDR3 bases: TGTGCCAGCAGTCCCGGGGACAGGTATGGCTACACCTTC. Amino acid sequence: CASSPGDRYGYTF.

The chain combines TRBV6-2 or TRBV6-3 with TRBJ1-5, with D maybe TRBD1 (5 bases). Germline V lookup: CDR1 MNHEY, CDR2 SVGEGT. The CDR3 spans 15 residues. V was pared by 6 bases and J by 5 bases, with 17 bases between. This chain's CDR3 is CASSHTPRVHQPQHF. The CDR3 nucleotides are TGTGCCAGCAGCCACACACCCAGGGTTCATCAGCCCCAGCATTTT.

This clone appeared a few times. This sequence joins TRBV15 and TRBJ1-4; tentative D call: TRBD1 (6 bases). CDR1 is LNHNV and CDR2 is YYDKDF in the germline V gene (reference sequence). The CDR3 loop spans 16 amino acids. The V end lost 3 bases, the J end lost 7 bases, and 18 bases lay between the germline ends. CDR3 in amino acids: CATSSPPGHTREKLFF. CDR3 nucleotides: TGTGCCACCAGCAGTCCCCCGGGACATACTCGTGAAAAACTGTTTTTT.

The chain combines TRBV7-9 with TRBJ2-3, with unresolved D. Trimming cost V 4 bases and J 9 bases, with 8 bases left between them. Germline CDR1 reads SEHNR; CDR2 reads FQNEAQ (reference sequence). This CDR3 is 11 amino acids long. CDR3 sequence (DNA): TGTGCCAGCAGCTACAAGTGGACGCAGTATTTT. Translation: CASSYKWTQYF.

This clone was seen at least ten times. The CDR3 DNA follows: TGTGCCACCAGTGATTTGGGAGCTGGTGGGCCCCAGCATTTT. The encoded protein is CATSDLGAGGPQHF. The genes are TRBV24-1 and TRBJ1-5; no clear D gene. The V and J ends lost 0 bases and 9 bases respectively, with 11 bases between them. The length of the CDR3 is 14 residues. From germline, CDR1 is KGHDR and CDR2 SFDVKD.

The gene calls are TRBV5-1 and TRBJ1-2; D might be TRBD1 (5 bases). V was shortened by 0 bases and J by 8 bases, with 17 bases between the two germline ends. CDR3 length: 15 amino acids. The germline V gene has CDR1 SGHRS and CDR2 YFSETQ. The CDR3 DNA reads as TGCGCCAGCAGCTTGGATCAGGGCCACCTCCGGGGCTACACCTTC. It is translated as CASSLDQGHLRGYTF.

V usage is TRBV11-1 and J usage is TRBJ2-7, with TRBD2 as a possible D gene (6 bases). V lost 1 base and J 2 bases, leaving 15 bases between the germline ends. This CDR3 is built from 16 residues. Germline loops: CDR1 SGHAT, CDR2 FQDESV (reference sequence). DNA for the CDR3: TGTGCCAGCAGCTTAGTGGAGGGAATCAGAGCCTACGAGCAGTACTTC. Its translation: CASSLVEGIRAYEQYF. The variable domain in full, completed from reference TRBV11-1 and TRBJ2-7, reads EAEVAQSPRYKITEKSQAVAFWCDPISGHATLYWYRQILGQGPELLVQFQDESVVDDSQLPKDRFSAERLKGVDSTLKIQPAELGDSAMYLCASSLVEGIRAYEQYFGPGTRLTVT.

This clone was counted between two and nine times. V is TRBV9 and J is TRBJ2-2, with 9 bases lining up with TRBD2. J lost 7 bases, V lost 2 bases, and 6 bases had no gene match. In germline, CDR1 is SGDLS, CDR2 YYNGEE. The CDR3 consists of 15 residues. The CDR3 spells CASSVFSGGVGELFF. The CDR3, as DNA: TGTGCCAGCAGCGTGTTTAGCGGGGGCGTCGGGGAGCTGTTTTTT.

The chain is built from TRBV6-2 or TRBV6-3 and TRBJ1-1; D not resolved. CDR3 length: 14 residues. The germline V gene has CDR1 MNHEY and CDR2 SVGEGT. V was clipped by 6 bases and J by 5 bases, with 16 bases between them. In nucleotides, the CDR3 is TGTGCCAGCAGCCCTCCGAGACTGAGTACTGAAGCTTTCTTT. This encodes CASSPPRLSTEAFF.

This clone has only a few counts. The chain uses TRBV6-2 or TRBV6-3 and TRBJ1-2, with D uncertain. There are 15 residues in the CDR3. Germline assignment: CDR1 MNHEY and CDR2 SVGEGT. The V end was cut by 5 bases, the J end by 0 bases, with 13 bases between. CDR3 protein: CASSRPAGTNYGYTF. In nucleotides, the CDR3 is TGTGCCAGCAGTCGCCCGGCGGGAACTAACTATGGCTACACCTTC.

CDR3 bases: TGTGCCAGCAGCCAAGTACAGGGTAAAGGTGAAAAACTGTTTTTT. The encoded protein is CASSQVQGKGEKLFF. This chain links TRBV4-2 with TRBJ1-4; D is possibly TRBD1 (6 bases). Trimming left V 1 base short and J 7 bases short, with 13 bases between. Germline CDR1 reads LGHNA; CDR2 reads YNFKEQ. CDR3 length: 15 residues.

The V and J genes are TRBV2 and TRBJ2-1; D remains unclear. The CDR3 has 13 residues. From germline, CDR1 is SNHLY and CDR2 FYNNEI. Trimming removed 0 bases from V and 12 bases from J, with 12 bases in between. The CDR3 coding sequence is TGTGCCAGCAGTGAAGCGAGAACAGTTCTGCAGTTCTTC. This codes for CASSEARTVLQFF.

The J gene is TRBJ2-2, the V gene TRBV13; D is undetermined. CDR3 length: 12 amino acids. Germline-derived CDR1 and CDR2 are PRHDT and FYEKMQ (reference sequence). Trimming removed 3 bases at V and 6 bases at J, with 5 bases between. CDR3: CASSFFSGELFF. For the CDR3, the DNA is TGTGCCAGCAGCTTCTTCTCCGGGGAGCTGTTTTTT.

Only one count was recorded for this clone. V is TRBV19 and J is TRBJ1-5; 10 bases agree with TRBD1. J lost 7 bases, V lost 5 bases, and 8 bases had no gene match. Germline values: CDR1 LNHDA, CDR2 SQIVND (reference sequence). The CDR3 consists of 15 residues. The CDR3 spells CASSPIGQGGQPQHF. The CDR3 DNA follows: TGTGCCAGTAGTCCCATCGGACAGGGGGGGCAGCCCCAGCATTTT.

The chain joins TRBV5-1 to TRBJ2-7; 8 positions agree with TRBD2. Per the germline V gene, CDR1 is SGHRS and CDR2 is YFSETQ. This CDR3 is built from 14 residues. After removal of 0 bases from V and 5 bases from J, the junction contained 4 bases not matched to a gene. In DNA, the CDR3 is TGCGCCAGCAGCTTGGTGGCGGGGGGAGACGAGCAGTACTTC. Translating gives CASSLVAGGDEQYF.